This T cell receptor (beta chain) was retrieved from a study of cytomegalovirus exposure and HLA in healthy donors. TCRdb's copy holds only in-frame clones and misses some; the assay was immunoSEQ multiplex PCR. This repertoire shows over 100,000 clones, approximately 88% found once; its top ten account for around 6%. Trimming removed 3 bases from V and 4 bases from J; junction bases left unmatched: 3. The CDR3 is 15 residues long. Germline CDR1 MNHNS, CDR2 SASEGT. Sequenced sample: PBMCs. V gene TRBV6-1 combines with J gene TRBJ2-1, with TRBD1 matching over 10 bases. This clonotype was obtained from a woman under 30 in good health and CMV-seropositive. The CDR3 DNA sequence: TGTGCCAGCAGTGAGCGGACAGGGGGATACAATGAGCAGTTCTTC. Translation: CASSERTGGYNEQFF.